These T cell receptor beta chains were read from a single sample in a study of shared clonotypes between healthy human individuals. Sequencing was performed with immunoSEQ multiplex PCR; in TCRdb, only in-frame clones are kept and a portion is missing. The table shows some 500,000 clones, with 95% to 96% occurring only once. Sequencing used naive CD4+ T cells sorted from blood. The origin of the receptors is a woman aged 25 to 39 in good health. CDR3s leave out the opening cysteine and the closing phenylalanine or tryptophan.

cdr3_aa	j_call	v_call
SVGVGGRVGETQY	TRBJ2-5	TRBV29-1
ASSKGLAGATDTQY	TRBJ2-3	TRBV5-6
ASSLRTSGVLSSYNEQF	TRBJ2-1	TRBV5-6
ASSPTDGAGYEQY	TRBJ2-7	TRBV18
ASRPLAGYNTGELF	TRBJ2-2	TRBV6-6
ASRTANTGELF	TRBJ2-2	TRBV28
ASSSTARPGELF	TRBJ2-2	TRBV18
ASSLSGGRTEAF	TRBJ1-1	TRBV7-9
AISSGPARNTEAF	TRBJ1-1	TRBV10-3
ASRGGGPSYNEQF	TRBJ2-1	TRBV28
ASSVRGDTEAF	TRBJ1-1	TRBV2
ASSNGFTSGNTIY	TRBJ1-3	TRBV19
ASSSSGSGLYEQY	TRBJ2-7	TRBV19
ASSHGTGRTYEQY	TRBJ2-7	TRBV7-6
ASSANNNEKLF	TRBJ1-4	TRBV9
ASIPSVPVYEQY	TRBJ2-7	TRBV28
ASSLSGAEETQY	TRBJ2-5	TRBV7-3
ASSGTSGTDTQY	TRBJ2-3	TRBV9
ASSPAGLAGAGELF	TRBJ2-2	TRBV5-8
ASRTLAAQETQY	TRBJ2-5	TRBV7-6
ASRGTAWGYT	TRBJ1-2	TRBV28
ASMRGAGEETQY	TRBJ2-5	TRBV6-5
ASSGGTDYEKLF	TRBJ1-4	TRBV5-1
ASSRDRTQETQY	TRBJ2-5	TRBV6-5
ASTVLGRGLTSGSFGELF	TRBJ2-2	TRBV27
ASRPGQGYQPQH	TRBJ1-5	TRBV6-6
ASSIGSGRAGETQY	TRBJ2-5	TRBV19
ATSSTGVTGELF	TRBJ2-2	TRBV15
ASSLATGGEGGYT	TRBJ1-2	TRBV5-1
ASSLLPGRGEYGYT	TRBJ1-2	TRBV28
ASSPWAPGANVLT	TRBJ2-6	TRBV5-1
ASRNNHRPYYEQY	TRBJ2-7	TRBV6-5
ASSFLGNMNTEAF	TRBJ1-1	TRBV27
ASSLTTLGGDEQF	TRBJ2-1	TRBV5-1
ASSSENYQAF	TRBJ1-1	TRBV5-4
ATRNAQVEETQY	TRBJ2-5	TRBV10-3
AISGTGDMEAF	TRBJ1-1	TRBV10-3
ASSFPGREGV	TRBJ2-7	TRBV7-9
ASSIAGGPLETQY	TRBJ2-5	TRBV6-4
ACTSGSGNTGELF	TRBJ2-2	TRBV28
ASSVGTSNGYT	TRBJ1-2	TRBV9
SGSGTSNPNTEAF	TRBJ1-1	TRBV29-1
ASSRPGQGVNTGELF	TRBJ2-2	TRBV18
ASSPWRNRNTDTQY	TRBJ2-3	TRBV27
ASSLGGEQPQH	TRBJ1-5	TRBV28
ASSLGIDSTGELF	TRBJ2-2	TRBV5-1
ASSYGLDFYEQY	TRBJ2-7	TRBV18
ARSGGLAITQY	TRBJ2-3	TRBV5-3
ASSFVEAGDYEQY	TRBJ2-7	TRBV5-4
ASSMDRDGANVLT	TRBJ2-6	TRBV19
ASSVVSRARTGELF	TRBJ2-2	TRBV9
ASSNRGGNEQY	TRBJ2-7	TRBV21-1
ATKKGDREGTEAF	TRBJ1-1	TRBV10-3
ASSSSGGDTQY	TRBJ2-3	TRBV7-8
ASSGSPAGGQETQY	TRBJ2-5	TRBV2